The 15 T cell receptor beta chains given below trace back to one sample, sequenced in a study of blood T cell repertoires in COVID-19. This table comes from immunoSEQ multiplex PCR, and its TCRdb copy is limited to in-frame clones, with some not included. Altogether around 250,000 clones are present, 70% to 90% being singletons, with the ten largest covering approximately 0.7%. The sequenced sample was peripheral blood. All receptors come from a human donor in a cohort sampled during active COVID-19.

The J gene is TRBJ2-7, the V gene TRBV6-5, with 7 bases aligning to TRBD1. V shed 0 bases and J 3 bases; nucleotides not matched to a gene: 5. CDR3 length: 15 amino acids. The V gene's germline CDR1 is MNHEY and CDR2 SVGAGI. CDR3 nucleotides: TGTGCCAGCAGTTACTCGCGAACAGGGGACTACGAGCAGTACTTC. Encoded protein: CASSYSRTGDYEQYF.

The chain combines TRBV11-2 with TRBJ2-7, with 10 bases lining up with TRBD1. This CDR3 has 14 residues. Trimming removed 4 bases from V and 5 bases from J; junction bases left unmatched: 5. Germline lookup yields CDR1 SGHAT and CDR2 FQNNGV. CDR3 residues: CASSWRTGGDEQYF. The CDR3 DNA reads as TGTGCCAGCAGCTGGCGGACAGGGGGGGACGAGCAGTACTTC.

The genes are TRBV11-2 and TRBJ1-2; 8 positions agree with TRBD1. Germline V gene sequence: CDR1 SGHAT, CDR2 FQNNGV. V trimming: 5 bases; J trimming: 6 bases; junction bases outside the gene matches: 8. The CDR3 length is 14 residues. This chain's CDR3 is CASSREGQGHGYTF. In DNA form, the CDR3 reads TGTGCCAGCAGCAGGGAAGGACAGGGCCATGGCTACACCTTC.

This clone has only one observation. The J gene is TRBJ2-7, the V gene TRBV28; possible D gene TRBD2, 6 bases. CDR3 size: 17 residues. Germline V CDR1 and CDR2: MDHEN, SYDVKM. The V gene lost 7 bases and the J gene lost 0 bases, with 22 bases spanning the gap. This CDR3 reads CASTSAGKGPFSYEQYF. As DNA, the CDR3 is TGTGCCAGCACATCAGCGGGTAAGGGCCCGTTCTCCTACGAGCAGTACTTC.

CDR3 nucleotide sequence: TGTGCCAGCAGCTCTTTAGCGGGGGGCACAGATACGCAGTATTTT. It is translated as CASSSLAGGTDTQYF. This chain links TRBV5-4 with TRBJ2-3, with 9 positions matching TRBD2. Trimming cost V 3 bases and J 1 base; bases outside gene matches: 3. Germline values: CDR1 SGHNT, CDR2 YYREEE (reference sequence). The CDR3 contains 15 residues.

The chain has TRBV15 and TRBJ2-1, with TRBD2 matching 7 bases. Germline CDR1 reads LNHNV; CDR2 reads YYDKDF (reference sequence). Losses at the gene ends were 3 bases for V and 6 bases for J; bases not matched to a gene: 14. CDR3 length: 17 residues. In DNA, the CDR3 is TGTGCCACCAGCAGTAACCTTGGGGGGGAAGAGGGCAATGAGCAGTTCTTC. Its translation is CATSSNLGGEEGNEQFF.

The chain employs TRBV21-1 and TRBJ2-1; TRBD2 is taken as the D call from the table, unchecked against the DNA. TRBV21-1 is labeled a pseudogene. There are 17 residues in the CDR3. The CDR3 sequence: CASSNSLAGVPYNEQFF. DNA for the CDR3: TGTGCCAGCAGCAATTCACTAGCGGGGGTCCCCTACAATGAGCAGTTCTTC.

This clone was counted a single time. This chain connects TRBV11-2 to TRBJ2-5; no clear D. Trimming removed 5 bases at V and 10 bases at J, with 14 bases between. The CDR3 spans 12 residues. Germline loops: CDR1 SGHAT, CDR2 FQNNGV. CDR3 DNA: TGTGCCAGCAGCCTATCCCGCGAGGACCAGTACTTC. Translation gives CASSLSREDQYF. Full variable domain (missing parts from reference TRBV11-2 and TRBJ2-5): EAGVAQSPRYKIIEKRQSVAFWCNPISGHATLYWYQQILGQGPKLLIQFQNNGVVDDSQLPKDRFSAERLKGVDSTLKIQPAKLEDSAVYLCASSLSREDQYFGPGTRLLVL.

This clone is a singleton in its sample. The CDR3 region is CASSSLMGKTGLNYGYTF. CDR3 in DNA: TGTGCCAGCAGCAGCTTAATGGGGAAAACAGGACTAAACTATGGCTACACCTTC. This chain uses TRBV7-2 with TRBJ1-2; D might be TRBD1 (5 bases). Looked up from germline, CDR1 is SGHTA and CDR2 is FQGNSA. The CDR3 extends over 18 amino acids. V lost 5 bases to trimming and J lost 2 bases, with 24 bases between them.

The V call is TRBV2, the J call TRBJ2-2; TRBD1 might be the D (6 bases). Trimming removed 6 bases from V and 0 bases from J, with 8 bases in between. This CDR3 is built from 14 residues. Per the germline V gene, CDR1 is SNHLY and CDR2 is FYNNEI. CDR3 sequence reads: CASRDSSNTGELFF. The DNA of the CDR3 is TGTGCCAGCAGGGACAGCTCGAACACCGGGGAGCTGTTTTTT.

DNA for the CDR3: TGTGCCAGCAGTTTATTGATCGGGAACGAGCAGTACTTC. It is translated as CASSLLIGNEQYF. This chain joins TRBV28 and TRBJ2-7, with D possibly TRBD2 on 5 matching bases. With 1 base removed from V and 5 bases from J, the gap between germline ends came to 9 bases. The CDR3 has 13 residues. Germline V CDR1 and CDR2: MDHEN, SYDVKM.

This clone was picked up a small number of times. This rearrangement joins TRBV4-3 to TRBJ2-7, with a weak D call TRBD2 (5 bases). Germline CDR1 LGHNA, CDR2 YSLEER. The V end lost 1 base, the J end lost 2 bases, and 12 bases lay between the germline ends. The CDR3 has 15 residues. The CDR3, as DNA: TGCGCCAGCAGCCAAGGGATGGCGGGCCCCTACGAGCAGTACTTC. Translating it yields CASSQGMAGPYEQYF.

The chain couples TRBV24-1 to TRBJ2-3, with TRBD2 matching 7 bases. Unmatched junction bases numbered 6, after V lost 2 bases and J lost 2 bases. Germline-derived CDR1 and CDR2 are KGHDR and SFDVKD. CDR3 length: 16 amino acids. CDR3 loop: CATSDWKRDPTDTQYF. As DNA, the CDR3 is TGTGCCACCAGTGATTGGAAGCGGGACCCCACAGATACGCAGTATTTT.

This rearrangement joins TRBV9 to TRBJ1-4; TRBD1 matches 9 bases. V was pared by 4 bases and J by 5 bases, with 6 bases of the junction left unmatched. The germline V gene encodes CDR1 SGDLS and CDR2 YYNGEE. The CDR3 extends over 15 amino acids. CDR3 DNA sequence: TGTGCCAGCAGCCCCCGGACAGGGGTGAATGAAAAACTGTTTTTT. This sequence encodes CASSPRTGVNEKLFF. Full variable domain (remainder filled in from reference TRBV9 and TRBJ1-4): DSGVTQTPKHLITATGQRVTLRCSPRSGDLSVYWYQQSLDQGLQFLIQYYNGEERAKGNILERFSAQQFPDLHSELNLSSLELGDSALYFCASSPRTGVNEKLFFGSGTQLSVL.

The chain combines TRBV9 with TRBJ1-6; D not certain. CDR1 is SGDLS, CDR2 YYNGEE, per germline. Deletions cut 0 bases from V and 7 bases from J, with 5 bases between. The CDR3 is 13 residues long. The CDR3 loop is CASSVAGNSPLHF. CDR3 nucleotide sequence: TGTGCCAGCAGCGTAGCGGGGAATTCACCCCTCCACTTT.